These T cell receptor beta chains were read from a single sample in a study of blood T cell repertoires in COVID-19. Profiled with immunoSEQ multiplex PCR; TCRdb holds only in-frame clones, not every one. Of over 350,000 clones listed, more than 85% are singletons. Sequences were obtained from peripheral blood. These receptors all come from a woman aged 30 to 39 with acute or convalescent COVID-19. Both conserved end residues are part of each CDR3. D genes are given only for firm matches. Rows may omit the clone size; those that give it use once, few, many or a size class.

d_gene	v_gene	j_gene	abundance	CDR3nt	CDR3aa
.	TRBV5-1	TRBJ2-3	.	TGCGCCAGCAGCTTGGCCAACACAGATACGCAGTATTTT	CASSLANTDTQYF
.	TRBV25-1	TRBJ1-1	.	TGTGCCAGCAGTCCCTCGACCGGACAGAACACTGAAGCTTTCTTT	CASSPSTGQNTEAFF
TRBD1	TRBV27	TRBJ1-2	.	TGTGCCAGCAGTTCCCCGGGACAGGGCGTCTATGGCTACACCTTC	CASSSPGQGVYGYTF
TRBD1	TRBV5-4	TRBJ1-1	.	TGTGCCAGCAGCCAGGGACAGAGGAACACTGAAGCTTTCTTT	CASSQGQRNTEAFF
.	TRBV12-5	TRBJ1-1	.	TGTGCTAGTGGTCGGAGGGACACTGAAGCTTTCTTT	CASGRRDTEAFF
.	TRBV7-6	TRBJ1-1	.	TGTGCCAGCAGCTTAGGACTGAGCAGGGTAGAAACTGAAGCTTTCTTT	CASSLGLSRVETEAFF
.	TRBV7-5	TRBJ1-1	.	TGTGTCAGAAGCCGTTCAGGGGACACTGAAGCTTTCTTT	CVRSRSGDTEAFF
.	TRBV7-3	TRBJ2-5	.	TGTGCCAGCAGCTTAAGGGACAACCAGATGGACCAAGAGACCCAGTACTTC	CASSLRDNQMDQETQYF
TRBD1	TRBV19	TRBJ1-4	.	TGTGCCAGTAGTGCCTACGACAGGGGCCTTAATGAAAAACTGTTTTTT	CASSAYDRGLNEKLFF
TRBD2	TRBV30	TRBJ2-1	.	TGTGCCTGGAAGCAACAAGCGGGGGGGCGGTTCGATGAGCAGTTCTTC	CAWKQQAGGRFDEQFF
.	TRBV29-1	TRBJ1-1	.	TGCAGCGTTGGTTGGGGGAGGAGGACTGAAGCTTTCTTT	CSVGWGRRTEAFF
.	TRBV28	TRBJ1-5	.	TGTGCCAGCAGTTTAGCGGGGGGGGCTACTCAGCCCCAGCATTTT	CASSLAGGATQPQHF
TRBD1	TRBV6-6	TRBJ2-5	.	TGTGCCAGCAGTTATAGGACAGGAGGAAAAGAGACCCAGTACTTC	CASSYRTGGKETQYF
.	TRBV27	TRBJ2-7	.	TGTGCCAGCAGTTTATCCCCGGTCAATTCCTACGAGCAGTACTTC	CASSLSPVNSYEQYF
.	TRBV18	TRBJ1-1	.	TGTGCCAGCTCACTAGAGACATCGAACACTGAAGCTTTCTTT	CASSLETSNTEAFF
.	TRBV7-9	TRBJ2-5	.	TGTGCCAGCACCTTAGGGCGGTGGGAGACCCAGTACTTC	CASTLGRWETQYF
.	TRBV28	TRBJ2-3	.	TGTGCCAGCAGCCCCCCTTACACAGATACGCAGTATTTT	CASSPPYTDTQYF
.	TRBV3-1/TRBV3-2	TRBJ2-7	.	TGTGCCAGCAGCCTCATCGGGGACGAGCAGTACTTC	CASSLIGDEQYF
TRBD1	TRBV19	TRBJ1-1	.	TGTGCCAGTAGTCGACAGGGGGCGATAAGTAGTGGCACTGAAGCTTTCTTT	CASSRQGAISSGTEAFF
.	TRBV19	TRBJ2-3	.	TGTGCCAGTAGTATCCGGGTCCCCAACACAGATACGCAGTATTTT	CASSIRVPNTDTQYF
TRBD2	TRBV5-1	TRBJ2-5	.	TGCGCCAGCAGCTCTTCTGGCGGGGGGGCGGAGACCCAGTACTTC	CASSSSGGGAETQYF
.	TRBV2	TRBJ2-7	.	TGTGCCAGCAGTGGGATGGGGCCATTAGACGAGCAGTACTTC	CASSGMGPLDEQYF
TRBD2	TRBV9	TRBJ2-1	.	TGTGCCAGCAGCGCCCCCCCCGGGGGGGCCTACAATGAGCAGTTCTTC	CASSAPPGGAYNEQFF
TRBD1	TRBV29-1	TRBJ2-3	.	TGCAGCGTTGAAGATCTCGGTACAGGGGGCACAGATACGCAGTATTTT	CSVEDLGTGGTDTQYF
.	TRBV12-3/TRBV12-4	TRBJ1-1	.	TGTGCCAGCAGTTTAGGACAGTTAACTGAAGCTTTCTTT	CASSLGQLTEAFF
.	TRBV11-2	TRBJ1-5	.	TGTGCCAGCAGCTCCCGGGACACCAATCAGCCCCAGCATTTT	CASSSRDTNQPQHF
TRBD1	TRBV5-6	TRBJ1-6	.	TGTGCCAGCAGCTTGGTTCCTGTAAGGACAGGGAGTAATTCACCCCTCCACTTT	CASSLVPVRTGSNSPLHF
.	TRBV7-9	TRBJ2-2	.	TGTGCCATCAATAGCGGCACCGGGGAGCTGTTTTTT	CAINSGTGELFF
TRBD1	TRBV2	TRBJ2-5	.	TGTGCCAGCAAGAGGGGACAGGGAATGGGGGAGACCCAGTACTTC	CASKRGQGMGETQYF
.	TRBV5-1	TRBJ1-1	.	TGCGCCAGCAGCTCCTATGGAGGGGACACTGAAGCTTTCTTT	CASSSYGGDTEAFF
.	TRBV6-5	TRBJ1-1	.	TGTGCCAGCAGTTACGAACAGGGCGGGACTGAAGCTTTCTTT	CASSYEQGGTEAFF
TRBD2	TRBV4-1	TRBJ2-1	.	TGCGCCAGCAGCCAGCCCACTAGCGGGGGGTTTAATGAGCAGTTCTTC	CASSQPTSGGFNEQFF
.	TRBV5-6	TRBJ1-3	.	TGTGCCAGCAGCTTGGTCAGGGTTTCGTCTGGAAACACCATATATTTT	CASSLVRVSSGNTIYF
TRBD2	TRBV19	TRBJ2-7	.	TGTGCCAGTAGTAATCCTAGCGGGGTAACCTACGAGCAGTACTTC	CASSNPSGVTYEQYF
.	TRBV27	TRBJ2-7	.	TGTGCCAGCAGTCGACAGGATAGCTACGAGCAGTACTTC	CASSRQDSYEQYF
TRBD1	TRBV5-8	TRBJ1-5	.	TGTGCCAGCAGCTTGACCCGAGCCCGGACAGGGGCCAATCAGCCCCAGCATTTT	CASSLTRARTGANQPQHF
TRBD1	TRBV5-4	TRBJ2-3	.	TGTGCCAGCAGCCTGACAGGGGGCCAAGATACGCAGTATTTT	CASSLTGGQDTQYF
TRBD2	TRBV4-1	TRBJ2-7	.	TGCGCCAGCAGCCAAGTACTAGCGGGGGGTGGCGAGCAGTACTTC	CASSQVLAGGGEQYF
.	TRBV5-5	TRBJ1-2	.	TGTGCCAGCAGCTTGGTGTCAGAATCTTTCTATGGCTACACCTTC	CASSLVSESFYGYTF
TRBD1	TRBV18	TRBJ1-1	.	TGTGCCAGCTCACCACAACTAGGGACAGGGGGGATGAACACTGAAGCTTTCTTT	CASSPQLGTGGMNTEAFF
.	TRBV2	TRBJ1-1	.	TGTGCCAGCAGTGATAAGGGGGTAGCTGAAGCTTTCTTT	CASSDKGVAEAFF
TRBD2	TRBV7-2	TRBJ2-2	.	TGTGCCAGCAGCTCCCCGACTAGCTACGCCGGGGAGCTGTTTTTT	CASSSPTSYAGELFF
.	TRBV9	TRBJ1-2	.	TGTGCCAGCAGCGTAGGTCGGGCCAGGAGGGAAAGCTACACCTTC	CASSVGRARRESYTF
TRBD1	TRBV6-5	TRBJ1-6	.	TGTGCCAGCAGCCGCGGACAGGCTAGTTCACCCCTCCACTTT	CASSRGQASSPLHF
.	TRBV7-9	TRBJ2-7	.	TGTGCCAGAGTCCGACACTTCATACCCCTTGGGGAGCAGTACTTC	CARVRHFIPLGEQYF
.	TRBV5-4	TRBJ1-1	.	TGTGCCAGCAGCAAAAGGACAGTGAACACTGAAGCTTTCTTT	CASSKRTVNTEAFF
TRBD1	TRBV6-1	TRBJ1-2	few	TGTGCCAGCAGTGAGAGACTACAGGGGTCGGGCGGCTACACCTTC	CASSERLQGSGGYTF
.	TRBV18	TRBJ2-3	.	TGTGCCAGCTTCGCGGGCGGAACCACAGATACGCAGTATTTT	CASFAGGTTDTQYF
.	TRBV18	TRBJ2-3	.	TGTGCCAGCTCACCCTCTTTATTAGGGGGAGGCACAGATACGCAGTATTTT	CASSPSLLGGGTDTQYF
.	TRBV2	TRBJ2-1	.	TGTGCCAGCAATGAAATGGGGGGTCCCTACAATGAGCAGTTCTTC	CASNEMGGPYNEQFF
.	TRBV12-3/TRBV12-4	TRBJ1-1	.	TGTGCCACCGGGGGACGGTCGAACACTGAAGCTTTCTTT	CATGGRSNTEAFF
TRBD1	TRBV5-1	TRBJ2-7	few	TGCGCCAGCAGCTCGGGGACAGGTGGTCCCTACGAGCAGTACTTC	CASSSGTGGPYEQYF
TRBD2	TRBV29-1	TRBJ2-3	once	TGCAGCGTGTTAGGACTAGCTAGCACAGATACGCAGTATTTT	CSVLGLASTDTQYF
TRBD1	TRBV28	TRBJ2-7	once	TGTGCCAGCCGGACCGGGACAGGGAGTCGCGAGCAGTACTTC	CASRTGTGSREQYF
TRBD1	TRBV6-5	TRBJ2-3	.	TGTGCCAGCAGTACCACGACAGGGAGAGATACGCAGTATTTT	CASSTTTGRDTQYF
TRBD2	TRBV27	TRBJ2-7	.	TGTGCCAGCCGGGGGGAAACCTACGAGCAGTACTTC	CASRGETYEQYF
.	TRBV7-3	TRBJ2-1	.	TGTGCCAGCAGACCCCTATTAGTCAATGAGCAGTTCTTC	CASRPLLVNEQFF
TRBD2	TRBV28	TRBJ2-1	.	TGTGCCAGCAGTTTATGGGCTAGCGGGGGGTACAATGAGCAGTTCTTC	CASSLWASGGYNEQFF
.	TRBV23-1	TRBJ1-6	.	TGCGCCAGCAGTCAACAGGGACTAAATTCACCCCTCCACTTT	CASSQQGLNSPLHF
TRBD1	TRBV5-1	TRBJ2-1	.	TGCGCCAGCTCCCCGACAGGGAAATACAATGAGCAGTTCTTC	CASSPTGKYNEQFF